Shown below are 5 T cell receptor beta chains from a single sample sequenced in a study of blood T cell repertoires in COVID-19. Repertoires were generated with immunoSEQ multiplex PCR, while TCRdb's copy carries only in-frame clones and drops some. The profile shows about 60,000 clones, about 86% of them singletons. The source material was peripheral blood. Receptors originate from a man in his fifties or sixties with acute or convalescent COVID-19.

This chain connects TRBV29-1 to TRBJ1-2; possible D gene TRBD1, 5 bases. This CDR3 is built from 13 residues. Germline V gene data show CDR1 as SQVTM and CDR2 as ANQGSEA. Trimming left V 4 bases short and J 2 bases short, with 11 bases between. CDR3 sequence reads: CSVGPRVNYGYTF. In nucleotides, the CDR3 is TGCAGCGTTGGTCCCAGGGTAAACTATGGCTACACCTTC.

V is TRBV5-1 and J is TRBJ2-7; TRBD1 matches 12 bases. The V gene end was trimmed by 1 base and the J gene end by 5 bases; junction bases not matched to a gene: 4. CDR1 is SGHRS and CDR2 is YFSETQ in the germline V gene. This CDR3 comprises 15 residues. The CDR3 is CASSLLGTGGDEQYF. DNA of the CDR3: TGCGCCAGCAGCTTGTTAGGGACAGGGGGCGACGAGCAGTACTTC. Based on the CDR3 plus reference TRBV5-1 and TRBJ2-7, the full variable domain is KAGVTQTPRYLIKTRGQQVTLSCSPISGHRSVSWYQQTPGQGLQFLFEYFSETQRNKGNFPGRFSGRQFSNSRSEMNVSTLELGDSALYLCASSLLGTGGDEQYFGPGTRLTVT.

In DNA, the CDR3 is TGTGCCAGTAGGGTAGCGGGAGGGCCTCTCTACGAGCAGTACTTC. Encoded protein: CASRVAGGPLYEQYF. The V and J genes are TRBV19 and TRBJ2-7, with 11 bases fitting TRBD2. Per germline, CDR1 LNHDA and CDR2 SQIVND (reference sequence). V was clipped by 6 bases and J by 3 bases; unmatched bases: 7. The CDR3 has 15 amino acids.

The chain links TRBV3-1 (or the pseudogene TRBV3-2) to TRBJ2-5, with 8 bases fitting TRBD1. CDR3 length: 14 amino acids. Per the germline V gene, CDR1 is LGHDT and CDR2 is YNNKEL (reference sequence). V shed 4 bases and J 4 bases; nucleotides not matched to a gene: 5. The CDR3 DNA reads as TGTGCCAGCAGCCCTCTAACAGGGGGAGAGACCCAGTACTTC. It is translated as CASSPLTGGETQYF.

The rearrangement uses TRBV7-8 and TRBJ2-3; 9 bases are shared with TRBD1. V shed 5 bases and J 1 base; nucleotides not matched to a gene: 7. Germline loops: CDR1 SGHVS, CDR2 FQNEAQ. The CDR3 sequence is 16 residues long. CDR3 sequence: CASSPQGARGTDTQYF. The CDR3 DNA reads as TGTGCCAGCAGCCCACAGGGGGCGAGGGGCACAGATACGCAGTATTTT. Using reference TRBV7-8 and TRBJ2-3 for the parts outside the CDR3, the full variable domain is GAGVSQSPRYKVAKRGQDVALRCDPISGHVSLFWYQQALGQGPEFLTYFQNEAQLDKSGLPSDRFFAERPEGSVSTLKIQRTQQEDSAVYLCASSPQGARGTDTQYFGPGTRLTVL.